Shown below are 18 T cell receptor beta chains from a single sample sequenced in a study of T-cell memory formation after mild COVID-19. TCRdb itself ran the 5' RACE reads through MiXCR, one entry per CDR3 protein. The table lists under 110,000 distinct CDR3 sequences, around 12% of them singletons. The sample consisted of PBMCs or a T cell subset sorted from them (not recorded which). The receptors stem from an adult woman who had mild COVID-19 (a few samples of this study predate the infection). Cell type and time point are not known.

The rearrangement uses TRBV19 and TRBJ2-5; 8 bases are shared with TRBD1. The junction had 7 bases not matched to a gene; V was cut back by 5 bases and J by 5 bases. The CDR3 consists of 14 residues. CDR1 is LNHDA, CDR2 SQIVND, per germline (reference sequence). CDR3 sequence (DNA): TGTGCCAGTAGTCCCCCGGACAGGGCGGAGACCCAGTACTTC. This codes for CASSPPDRAETQYF.

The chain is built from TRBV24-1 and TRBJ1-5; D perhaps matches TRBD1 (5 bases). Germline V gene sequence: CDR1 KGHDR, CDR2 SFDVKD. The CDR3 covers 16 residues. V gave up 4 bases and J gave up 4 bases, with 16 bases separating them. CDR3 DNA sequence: TGTGCCACCAGTGACCGTCGAGAGGGGTGGAATCAGCCCCAGCATTTT. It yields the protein CATSDRREGWNQPQHF.

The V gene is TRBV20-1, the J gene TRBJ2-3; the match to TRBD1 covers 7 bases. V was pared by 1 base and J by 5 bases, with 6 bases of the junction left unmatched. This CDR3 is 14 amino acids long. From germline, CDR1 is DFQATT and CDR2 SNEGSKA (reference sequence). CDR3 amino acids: CSARAGTAEDTQYF. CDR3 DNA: TGCAGTGCTAGAGCCGGGACAGCGGAAGATACGCAGTATTTT.

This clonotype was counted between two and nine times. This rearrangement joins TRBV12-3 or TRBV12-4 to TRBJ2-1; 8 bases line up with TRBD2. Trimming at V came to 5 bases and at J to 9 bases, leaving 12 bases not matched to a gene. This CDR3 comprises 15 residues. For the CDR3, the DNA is TGTGCCAGCAGTCTCCAGGGGACGGGGGGGTCTGAGCAGTTCTTC. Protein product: CASSLQGTGGSEQFF.

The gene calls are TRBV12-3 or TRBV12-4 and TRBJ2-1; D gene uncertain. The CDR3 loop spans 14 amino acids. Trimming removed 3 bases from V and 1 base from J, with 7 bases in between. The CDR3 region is CASSFSPSYNEQFF. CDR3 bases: TGTGCCAGCAGTTTTAGTCCTTCCTACAATGAGCAGTTCTTC.

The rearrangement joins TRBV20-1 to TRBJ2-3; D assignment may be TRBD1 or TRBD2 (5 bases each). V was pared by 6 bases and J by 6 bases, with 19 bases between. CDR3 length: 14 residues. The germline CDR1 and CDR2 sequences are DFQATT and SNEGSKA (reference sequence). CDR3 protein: CSAGAGRVTDTQYF. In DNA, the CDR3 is TGCAGTGCCGGGGCGGGCAGAGTGACGGATACGCAGTATTTT.

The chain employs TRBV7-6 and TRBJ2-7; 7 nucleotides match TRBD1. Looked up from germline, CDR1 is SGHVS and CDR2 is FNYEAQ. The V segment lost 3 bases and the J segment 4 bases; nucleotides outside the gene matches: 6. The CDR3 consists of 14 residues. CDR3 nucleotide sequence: TGTGCCAGCAGCTTCTTCGGGACAGAATACGAGCAGTACTTC. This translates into CASSFFGTEYEQYF.

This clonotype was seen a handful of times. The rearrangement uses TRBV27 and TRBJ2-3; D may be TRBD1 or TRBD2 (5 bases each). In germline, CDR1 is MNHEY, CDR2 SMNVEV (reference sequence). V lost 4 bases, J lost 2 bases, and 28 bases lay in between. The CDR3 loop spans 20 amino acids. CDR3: CASSSRYVIGGPIYTDTQYF. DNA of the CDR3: TGTGCCAGCAGTTCGCGCTACGTGATTGGGGGACCCATATACACAGATACGCAGTATTTT.

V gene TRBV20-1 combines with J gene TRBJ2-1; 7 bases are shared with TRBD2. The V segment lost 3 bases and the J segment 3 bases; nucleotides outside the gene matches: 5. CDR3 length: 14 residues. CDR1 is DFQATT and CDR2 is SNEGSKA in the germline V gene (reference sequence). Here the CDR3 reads CSASSSGDYNEQFF. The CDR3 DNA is TGCAGTGCTAGTTCTAGCGGTGACTACAATGAGCAGTTCTTC.

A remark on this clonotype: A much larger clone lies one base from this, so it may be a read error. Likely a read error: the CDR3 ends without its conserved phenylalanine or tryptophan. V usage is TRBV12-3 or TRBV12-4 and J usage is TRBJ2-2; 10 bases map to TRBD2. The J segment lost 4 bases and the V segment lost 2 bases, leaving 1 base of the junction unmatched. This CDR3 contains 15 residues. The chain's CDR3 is CASSLPSGGTGELFI. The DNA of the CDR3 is TGTGCCAGCAGTTTACCTAGCGGGGGCACCGGGGAGCTGTTTATT.

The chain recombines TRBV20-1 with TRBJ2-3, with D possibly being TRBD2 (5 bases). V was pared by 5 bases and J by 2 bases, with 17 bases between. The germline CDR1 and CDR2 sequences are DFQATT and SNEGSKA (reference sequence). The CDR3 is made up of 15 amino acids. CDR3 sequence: CSAYLPGLFTDTQYF. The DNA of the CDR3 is TGCAGTGCTTACCTGCCGGGATTATTCACAGATACGCAGTATTTT.

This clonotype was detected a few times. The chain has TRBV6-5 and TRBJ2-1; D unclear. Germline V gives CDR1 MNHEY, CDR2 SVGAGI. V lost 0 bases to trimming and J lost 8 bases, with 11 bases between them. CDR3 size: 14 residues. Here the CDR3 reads CASSYSWLLDEQFF. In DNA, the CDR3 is TGTGCCAGCAGTTACTCTTGGCTGCTGGATGAGCAGTTCTTC.

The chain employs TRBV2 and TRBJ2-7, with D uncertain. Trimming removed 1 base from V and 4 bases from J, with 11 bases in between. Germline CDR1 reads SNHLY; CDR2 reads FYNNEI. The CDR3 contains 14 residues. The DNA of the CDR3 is TGTGCCAGCAGTGAAGAAGTAGGGTGGTACGAGCAGTACTTC. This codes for CASSEEVGWYEQYF.

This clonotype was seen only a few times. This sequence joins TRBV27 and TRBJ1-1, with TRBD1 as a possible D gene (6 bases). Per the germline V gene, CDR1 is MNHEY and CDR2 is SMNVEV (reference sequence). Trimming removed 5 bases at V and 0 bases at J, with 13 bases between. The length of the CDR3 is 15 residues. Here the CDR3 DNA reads TGTGCCAGCAGTCCTACCTGGGACATGAACACTGAAGCTTTCTTT. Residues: CASSPTWDMNTEAFF.

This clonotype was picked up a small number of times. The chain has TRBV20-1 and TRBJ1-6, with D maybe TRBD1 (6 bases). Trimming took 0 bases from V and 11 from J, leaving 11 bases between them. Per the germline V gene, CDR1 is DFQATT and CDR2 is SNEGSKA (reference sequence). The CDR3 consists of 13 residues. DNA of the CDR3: TGCAGTGCTAGAGAACAGGGTTCCGCACCCCTCCACTTT. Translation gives CSAREQGSAPLHF.

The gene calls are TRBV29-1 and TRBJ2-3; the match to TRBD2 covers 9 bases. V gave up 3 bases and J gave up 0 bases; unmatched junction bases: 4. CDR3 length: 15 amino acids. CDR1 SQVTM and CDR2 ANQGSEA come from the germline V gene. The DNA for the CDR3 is TGCAGCGTTGATCTAGCGGGGCTTAGCACAGATACGCAGTATTTT. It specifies CSVDLAGLSTDTQYF.

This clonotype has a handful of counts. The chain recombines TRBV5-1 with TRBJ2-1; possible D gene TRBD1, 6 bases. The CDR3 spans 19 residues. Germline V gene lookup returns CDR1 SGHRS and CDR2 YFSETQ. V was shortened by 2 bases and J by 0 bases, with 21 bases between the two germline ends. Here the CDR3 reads CASSFTGSGPLSSYNEQFF. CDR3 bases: TGCGCCAGCAGCTTCACAGGGTCAGGTCCCCTGAGCTCCTACAATGAGCAGTTCTTC.

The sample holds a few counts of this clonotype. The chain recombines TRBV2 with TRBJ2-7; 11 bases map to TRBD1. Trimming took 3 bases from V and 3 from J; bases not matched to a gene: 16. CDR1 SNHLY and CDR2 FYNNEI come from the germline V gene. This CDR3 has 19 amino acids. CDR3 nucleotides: TGTGCCAGCAGTGATGCCTCCGGGACAGGGGGGTCGATCATCTACGAGCAGTACTTC. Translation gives CASSDASGTGGSIIYEQYF. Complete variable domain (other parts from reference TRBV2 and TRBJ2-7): EPEVTQTPSHQVTQMGQEVILRCVPISNHLYFYWYRQILGQKVEFLVSFYNNEISEKSEIFDDQFSVERPDGSNFTLKIRSTKLEDSAMYFCASSDASGTGGSIIYEQYFGPGTRLTVT.